A selection of T cell receptor beta chains follows, all from one sample in a study of T-cell memory formation after mild COVID-19. Each CDR3 protein is one row after TCRdb ran MiXCR on the 5' RACE reads. Of 470,000 or so distinct CDR3 sequences in the sample, more than 15% were seen once. The specimen was PBMCs or a T cell subset sorted from them (not recorded which). Receptor source: a man aged 18 to 35 who had mild COVID-19 (a few samples of this study predate the infection). Cell type and time point are not known. The CDR3 runs from the conserved cysteine through the conserved F or W. Fields, in order: D gene, V gene, J gene, clone size, CDR3 DNA, CDR3 protein. A D gene is named only where the DNA matches it firmly. Part of the rows lack a size; the others show once, few, many or a class for expanded clones.

>TRBD1|TRBV20-1|TRBJ2-7|.
TGCAGTGCCCCGGACAGGGTCTCCCTCGAGCAGTACTTC
CSAPDRVSLEQYF
>.|TRBV7-2|TRBJ2-3|many
TGTGCCAGCAGCAGCCCAGAGACAGATACGCAGTATTTT
CASSSPETDTQYF
>.|TRBV30|TRBJ1-2|once
TGTGCCTGGGCCCGTGGGCCCTATGGCTACACCTTC
CAWARGPYGYTF
>TRBD2|TRBV11-2|TRBJ2-1|few
TGTGCCAGCAGCTCGGGACTAGGGGGGTACAATGAGCAGTTCTTC
CASSSGLGGYNEQFF
>TRBD1|TRBV7-9|TRBJ1-4|.
TGTGCCAGCAGCCCAAACCAGGGGGCTGGCGAAAAACTGTTTTTT
CASSPNQGAGEKLFF
>.|TRBV30|TRBJ2-5|few
TGTGCCTGGGCCCGGGGACGGGAGACCCAGTACTTC
CAWARGRETQYF
>.|TRBV6-5|TRBJ1-4|.
TGTGCCAGCTGGGGGGCAGGAAAACTGTTTTTT
CASWGAGKLFF
>TRBD1|TRBV5-1|TRBJ2-3|.
TGCGCCAGCAGCTTCTCAGGACAGGGTGGAGAGTATTTT
CASSFSGQGGEYF
>.|TRBV29-1|TRBJ2-5|few
TGCAGCGTAACCCGGGGAGAAGAGACCCAGTACTTC
CSVTRGEETQYF
>TRBD1|TRBV5-1|TRBJ1-1|.
TGCGCCAGCAGCAGGGGGCCCTTCGGCACTGACGCTTTCTTT
CASSRGPFGTDAFF
>.|TRBV6-2/TRBV6-3|TRBJ2-7|.
TGTGCCAGCAGTATAAATCCCTACGAGCAGTACTTC
CASSINPYEQYF
>.|TRBV7-9|TRBJ1-1|.
TGTGCCAGCAGCTTACAGGGCGCAAGGGGCCTGGACACTGAAGCTTTCTTT
CASSLQGARGLDTEAFF
>.|TRBV11-2|TRBJ2-5|.
TGTGCCAGCAGCCCAACAAGGGTCGGGGAGACCCAGTACTTC
CASSPTRVGETQYF
>.|TRBV18|TRBJ1-5|.
TGTGCCAGCTCCCCAGTAGGAGCGGGATCAAATCAGCCCCAGCATTTT
CASSPVGAGSNQPQHF
>.|TRBV7-9|TRBJ2-2|few
TGTGCCAGCAGCTCCCGCCCGAGACAGACCCCGAACACCGGGGAGCTGTTTTTT
CASSSRPRQTPNTGELFF
>.|TRBV9|TRBJ1-1|few
TGTGCCAGCAGCCTATTAGGACACACTGAAGCTTTCTTT
CASSLLGHTEAFF
>.|TRBV20-1|TRBJ1-2|.
TGCAGTGCTAGAGCTCGGGACAATTATGGCTACACCTTC
CSARARDNYGYTF
>.|TRBV7-8|TRBJ1-5|few
TGTGCCAGCAGCTTAGTCTCGGGGATCGGAGGTCAGCCCCAGCATTTT
CASSLVSGIGGQPQHF
>.|TRBV7-6|TRBJ2-2|.
TGTGCCAGCCTTCCTAACCCCGGGGCGAACACCGGGGAGCTGTTTTTT
CASLPNPGANTGELFF
>.|TRBV14|TRBJ2-1|few
TGTGCCAGCAGCCAAGATCTTTTGAGGCCCTACAATGAGCAGTTCTTC
CASSQDLLRPYNEQFF
>TRBD2|TRBV7-2|TRBJ2-5|few
TGTGCCAGCAGCTTGGGACTAGCGGGGCCGGGTAGCGTCTTC
CASSLGLAGPGSVF
>.|TRBV15|TRBJ1-3|.
TGTGCCACCAGCAGCGTGCAGGTTGGAAACACCATATATTTT
CATSSVQVGNTIYF
>.|TRBV5-4|TRBJ2-3|.
TGTGCCAGCAGCGGTAGTGGTGACGGGACAGATACGCAGTATTTT
CASSGSGDGTDTQYF
>.|TRBV7-2|TRBJ2-5|.
TGTGCCAGCAGCTTAGCGCGCCATTCCCAAGAGACCCAGTACTTC
CASSLARHSQETQYF
>.|TRBV10-2|TRBJ2-7|.
TGCGCCAGCATGCCTGGATCCTCCTACGAGCAGTACTTC
CASMPGSSYEQYF
>.|TRBV5-6|TRBJ2-1|few
TGTGCCAGCAGCAGGTTGACAGGACTCTACAATGAGCAGTTCTTC
CASSRLTGLYNEQFF
>.|TRBV14|TRBJ1-4|few
TGTGCCAGCAGCCATGACAGGACTCACCGGGGTGAAAAACTGTTTTTT
CASSHDRTHRGEKLFF
>TRBD2|TRBV7-2|TRBJ2-5|once
TGTGCCAGCAGCCCTAGCGGGAGGTGGGAGACCCAGTACTTC
CASSPSGRWETQYF
>.|TRBV29-1|TRBJ2-3|few
TGCAGCGTTGTGGGCGACACAGATACGCAGTATTTT
CSVVGDTDTQYF
>TRBD2|TRBV9|TRBJ2-2|few
TGTGCCAGCGCTGGGGGGGACACCGGGGAGCTGTTTTTT
CASAGGDTGELFF